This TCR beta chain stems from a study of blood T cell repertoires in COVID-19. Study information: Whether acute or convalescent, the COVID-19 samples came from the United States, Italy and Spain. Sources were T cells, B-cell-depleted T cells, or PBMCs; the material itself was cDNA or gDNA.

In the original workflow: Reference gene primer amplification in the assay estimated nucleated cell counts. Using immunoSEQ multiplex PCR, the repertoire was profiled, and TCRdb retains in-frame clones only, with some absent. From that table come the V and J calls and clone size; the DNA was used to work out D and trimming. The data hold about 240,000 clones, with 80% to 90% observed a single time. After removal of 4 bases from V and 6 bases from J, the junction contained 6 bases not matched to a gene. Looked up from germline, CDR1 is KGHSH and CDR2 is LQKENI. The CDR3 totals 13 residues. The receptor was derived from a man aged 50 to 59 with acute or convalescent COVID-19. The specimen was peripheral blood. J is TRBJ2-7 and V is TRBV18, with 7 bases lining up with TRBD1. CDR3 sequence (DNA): TGTGCCAGCTCACTAACGGGACAGCCCGAGCAGTACTTC. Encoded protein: CASSLTGQPEQYF. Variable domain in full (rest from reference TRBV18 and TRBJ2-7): NAGVMQNPRHLVRRRGQEARLRCSPMKGHSHVYWYRQLPEEGLKFMVYLQKENIIDESGMPKERFSAEFPKEGPSILRIQQVVRGDSAAYFCASSLTGQPEQYFGPGTRLTVT.